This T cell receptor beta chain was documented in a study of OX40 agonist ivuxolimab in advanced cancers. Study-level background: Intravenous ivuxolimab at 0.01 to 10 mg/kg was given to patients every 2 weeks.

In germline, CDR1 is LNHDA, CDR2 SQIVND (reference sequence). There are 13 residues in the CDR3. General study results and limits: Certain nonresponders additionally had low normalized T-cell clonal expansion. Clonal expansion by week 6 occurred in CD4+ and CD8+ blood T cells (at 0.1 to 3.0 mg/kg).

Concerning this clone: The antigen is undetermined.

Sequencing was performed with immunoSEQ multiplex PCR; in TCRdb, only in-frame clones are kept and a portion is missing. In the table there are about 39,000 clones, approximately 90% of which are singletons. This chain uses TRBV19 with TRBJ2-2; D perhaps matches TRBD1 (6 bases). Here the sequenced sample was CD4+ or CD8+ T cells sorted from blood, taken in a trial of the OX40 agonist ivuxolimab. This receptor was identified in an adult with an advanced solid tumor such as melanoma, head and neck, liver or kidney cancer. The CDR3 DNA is TGTGCTACTGGGGGCGTTTACACCGGGGAGCTGTTTTTT. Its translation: CATGGVYTGELFF.